This T cell receptor beta chain originates from a study of CD8+CD57+ T cells in acquired aplastic anemia. Study information: Yields of DNA that came from sorted CD4+ and CD8+ cells averaged approximately 3.2 ug.

The germline V and J ends were trimmed by 0 bases and 1 base, with 10 bases remaining between them. The germline gives CDR1 GTSNPN, CDR2 SVGIG (reference sequence). The CDR3 runs to 14 residues. TCR beta VDJ and CDR3 were profiled, and genomic DNA was the template. In TCRdb, the reads were re-called with MiXCR into one record per CDR3 protein. The data contain approximately 270,000 distinct CDR3 sequences, roughly three fifths of them singletons. This clonotype was recorded many times. The sequencing input was sorted CD4+, CD8+, or CD8+CD57+ T cells (not recorded which) from PBMCs. The receptor's source is a human donor with severe aplastic anemia or a healthy control (not recorded which). V is TRBV30 and J is TRBJ2-7, with D tentatively TRBD2 (6 bases). DNA of the CDR3: TGTGCCTGGAGTGTAGGCGGGGTGTCCTACGAGCAGTACTTC. Amino acids: CAWSVGGVSYEQYF.